This T cell receptor (beta chain) was identified in a study of beta chain features in type 1 diabetes. Across the study: Comparable age, gender and cell yields were observed in patients relative to healthy donors. General observations from the study: Whether TCRB rearrangement is influenced by HLA type was left unresolved in this analysis. Type 1 diabetes patients had TCRB CDR3s that were shorter (moderately but significantly so) in all four CD4+ subsets.

Blood was drawn once from each donor into heparinised tubes. The draws averaged about 120 mL. Sorting based on CD45RO/CCR7/CD25/CD127/CD95/CD27 separated CD4+ naive, central memory, regulatory and stem cell-like memory cells. Investigators reverse transcribed all isolated RNA, so they sequenced expressed TCRB transcripts. Measured with immunoSEQ multiplex PCR; TCRdb has only the in-frame clones, and not every one. The sample shows some 150,000 clones, about 13% of them seen only once. The sample holds many counts of this clone. Antigen: not known. This TCR was recovered from a man aged 18 to 30 with type 1 diabetes. Specimen: central memory CD4+ T cells from blood.

DNA of the CDR3: TGTGCCAGCAGTTGGTACTACGAGCAGTACTTC. Protein product: CASSWYYEQYF. This rearrangement joins TRBV2 to TRBJ2-7; D is ambiguous. The length of the CDR3 is 11 residues. V lost 5 bases, J lost 3 bases, and 5 bases lay in between. CDR1 and CDR2 from the germline V gene are SNHLY and FYNNEI.